The present T cell receptor (beta chain) was sequenced within a study of shared clonotypes between healthy human individuals. Findings and limits, study-wide: Roughly 5% was the fraction of naive CD4 clonotypes found shared across four donors. Generation probabilities were higher for clonotypes shared across all four sorted-subset donors than for unshared ones. Estimated richness values were generally larger in naive subsets than in memory subsets.

Naive CD8 cells comprised CD45RO-negative, CCR7-positively selected cells, excluding terminally differentiated effector memory CD45RA+ cells. Details on this clone: Its antigen is unidentified.

The germline V gene encodes CDR1 MNHNS and CDR2 SASEGT. This CDR3 has 17 residues. Trimming removed 4 bases at V and 1 base at J, with 17 bases between. Assay used: immunoSEQ multiplex PCR; TCRdb lists only in-frame clones, some missing. The table has some 1,900,000 clones, less than 95% seen once. This sequence was found in a man aged 18-30 years in good health. The chain uses TRBV6-1 and TRBJ1-5; no clear D. The sequenced material came from naive CD8+ T cells sorted from blood. CDR3 nucleotides: TGTGCCAGCAGTGCTTGGGGAAAAGGAGAGAGCAATCAGCCCCAGCATTTT. Translated: CASSAWGKGESNQPQHF.